The clone carrying this T cell receptor beta chain was seen a few times. What it recognizes is unknown. The data were obtained in a study of human T cells and chemical hapten exposure. Background on the study: Patch tests containing 0.01% DPC, applied to the upper back, were read at 6 days. Overall study results and limits: Alopecia in the donors means their immune response may deviate from healthy people's. Clustering by CDR3 similarity yielded significantly more large clusters from expanded TCRs than controls.

In TCRdb, the RACE reads were re-called with MiXCR into one record per CDR3 protein. The sample holds a few hundred thousand distinct CDR3 sequences, about 6% seen once. Time point specified: patch test 2, 6 weeks after DPC sensitization. This sample's treatment: therapeutic diphenylcyclopropenone sensitization with weekly scalp DPC. CDR1 and CDR2 from the germline V gene are LGHNA and YSLEER. V shed 3 bases and J 6 bases; nucleotides not matched to a gene: 14. The CDR3 runs 18 residues. The TCR comes from a woman between 18 and 29 years old with alopecia areata. Some clones in this sample may be carry-over from other donors' samples. The input for sequencing was whole blood, taken in connection with sensitization to the hapten diphenylcyclopropenone (DPC). The rearrangement uses TRBV4-3 and TRBJ2-3, with TRBD2 identical over 11 bases. The CDR3 nucleotides are TGCGCCAGCAGCCATGGCCCCTACCCTAGCGGGGGGTCGGATACGCAGTATTTT. Its translation is CASSHGPYPSGGSDTQYF.